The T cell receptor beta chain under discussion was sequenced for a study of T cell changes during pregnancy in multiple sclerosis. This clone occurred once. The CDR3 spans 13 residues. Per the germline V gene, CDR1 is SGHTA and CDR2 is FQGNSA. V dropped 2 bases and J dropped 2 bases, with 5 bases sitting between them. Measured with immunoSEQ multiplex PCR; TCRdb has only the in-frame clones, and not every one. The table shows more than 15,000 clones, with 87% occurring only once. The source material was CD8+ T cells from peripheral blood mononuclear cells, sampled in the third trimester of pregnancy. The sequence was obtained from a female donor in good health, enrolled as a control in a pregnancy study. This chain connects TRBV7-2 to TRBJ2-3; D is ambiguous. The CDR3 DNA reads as TGTGCCAGCAGCTTACAGGTCACAGATACGCAGTATTTT. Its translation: CASSLQVTDTQYF.